This T cell receptor beta chain appears in the sequencing data of a study of glioma-infiltrating T cells after dendritic cell vaccination. This clone has a handful of counts. Data came from immunoSEQ multiplex PCR; TCRdb stores just in-frame clones and leaves some out. Of about 92,000 clones in the sample, around 84% were seen once. V trimming: 4 bases; J trimming: 4 bases; junction bases outside the gene matches: 14. Germline CDR1 and CDR2: LGHNA and YSLEER. This CDR3 is built from 17 residues. The genes are TRBV4-3 and TRBJ2-3; the match to TRBD1 covers 7 bases. Sequencing used blood, obtained before dendritic cell vaccination. This receptor was taken from a human donor with glioblastoma. The CDR3 here is CASSPSKGAQGSDTQYF. The CDR3 DNA follows: TGCGCCAGCAGCCCCTCCAAGGGGGCGCAGGGTTCAGATACGCAGTATTTT.